Sequencing of this TCR beta chain was carried out in a study of T cells in Graves' hyperthyroidism and ophthalmopathy. Reasons for excluding patients were uncontrolled infection, other autoimmune disease, pregnancy or lactation. Thyroid ultrasound, orbital computed tomography, clinical symptoms, and serum thyroxine and TRAb underpinned diagnoses. PBMCs were derived from 9.5 to 10 ml fresh peripheral blood. Study-level results: Most expanded thyroid clonotypes above 0.001 also appeared in blood.

The CDR3 contains 16 residues. The V and J ends lost 4 bases and 8 bases, in that order; junction bases with no gene match: 13. Germline-derived CDR1 and CDR2 are LGHDT and YNNKEL (reference sequence). A few counts support this clonotype. Its matching antigen is unknown. The investigators amplified TCR beta CDR3 regions from RNA transcripts. HTBI primers were used for first-round RT-PCR of the TCR CDR3. TCRdb re-called the multiplex PCR reads with MiXCR, one entry per CDR3 protein. The sample lists 500,000 to 650,000 distinct CDR3 sequences, 17% occurring once. The V and J genes are TRBV3-1 and TRBJ1-4; TRBD1 matches 7 bases. The sample was blood. This TCR was recovered from a young woman with Graves' ophthalmopathy. CDR3 DNA: TGTGCCAGCAGCCCATTGGAATCCAGGGGGAAAGAAAAACTGTTTTTT. Translating gives CASSPLESRGKEKLFF.